The T cell receptor (beta chain) described here comes from a study of T cells in Graves' hyperthyroidism and ophthalmopathy. Regions amplified from RNA transcripts were the TCR beta CDR3 regions. The study used the HTBI primer set for a first-round RT-PCR of the TCR CDR3. TCRdb independently ran MiXCR on the multiplex PCR reads; one entry per CDR3 protein. Of roughly 750,000 distinct CDR3 sequences in the sample, around 15% were seen once. Not enrolled were patients with uncontrolled infection, other autoimmune disease, pregnancy or lactation. This clonotype was seen many times. This clonotype was obtained from a man younger than 35 with Graves' hyperthyroidism. Sequences were obtained from blood.

Written as DNA, the CDR3 is TGTGCCATACGGACTCCGAGCTCCTACGAGCAGTACTTC. Translation: CAIRTPSSYEQYF. The chain couples TRBV10-3 to TRBJ2-7; D possibly corresponds to TRBD2 (5 bases). V lost 9 bases, J lost 0 bases, and 12 bases lay in between. Germline V lookup: CDR1 ENHRY, CDR2 SYGVKD. The CDR3 sequence is 13 residues long.